This T cell receptor beta chain emerged from a study of OX40 agonist ivuxolimab in advanced cancers. Study in general: Previous treatment with anti-PD-1, anti-PD-L1 or anti-CTLA-4 therapy was allowed; 40% had received some. Notes on the study in general: Low normalized T-cell clonal expansion was additionally recorded for some nonresponders.

With V trimmed by 0 bases and J by 5 bases, 4 bases remained unmatched. The CDR3 has 15 amino acids. In germline, CDR1 is SGDLS, CDR2 YYNGEE. Here immunoSEQ multiplex PCR was the method, and the copy in TCRdb shows in-frame clones only, minus some. The data show fewer than 80,000 clones, roughly 81% seen once. Regarding this clone: As yet, its antigen is unknown.

Sequencing used CD4+ or CD8+ T cells sorted from blood, obtained in a trial of the OX40 agonist ivuxolimab. This sequence was found in an adult with an advanced solid tumor such as melanoma, head and neck, liver or kidney cancer. The chain couples TRBV9 to TRBJ1-2, with TRBD1 matching over 10 bases. Written as DNA, the CDR3 is TGTGCCAGCAGCGTAGAGGGGGGACAGGGGTATGGCTACACCTTC. Translation: CASSVEGGQGYGYTF.